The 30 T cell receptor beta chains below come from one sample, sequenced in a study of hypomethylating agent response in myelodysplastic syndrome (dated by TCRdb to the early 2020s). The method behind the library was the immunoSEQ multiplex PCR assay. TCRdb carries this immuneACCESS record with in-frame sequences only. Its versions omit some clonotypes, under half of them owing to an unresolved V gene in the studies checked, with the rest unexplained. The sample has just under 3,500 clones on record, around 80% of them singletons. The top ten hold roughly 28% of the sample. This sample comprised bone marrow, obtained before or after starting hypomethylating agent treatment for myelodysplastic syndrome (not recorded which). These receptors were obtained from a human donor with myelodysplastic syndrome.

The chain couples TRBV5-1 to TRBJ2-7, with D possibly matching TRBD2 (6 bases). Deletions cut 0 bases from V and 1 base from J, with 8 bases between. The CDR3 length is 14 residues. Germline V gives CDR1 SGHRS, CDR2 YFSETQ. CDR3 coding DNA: TGCGCCAGCAGCTTGGGAGGGACTTCCTACGAGCAGTACTTC. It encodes CASSLGGTSYEQYF.

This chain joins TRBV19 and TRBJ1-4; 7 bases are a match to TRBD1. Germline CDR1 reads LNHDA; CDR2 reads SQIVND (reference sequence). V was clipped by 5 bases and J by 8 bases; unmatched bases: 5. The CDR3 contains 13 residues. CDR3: CASSQSGGEKLFF. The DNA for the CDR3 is TGTGCCAGTAGTCAGTCAGGGGGAGAAAAACTGTTTTTT. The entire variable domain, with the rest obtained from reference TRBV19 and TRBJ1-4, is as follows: DGGITQSPKYLFRKEGQNVTLSCEQNLNHDAMYWYRQDPGQGLRLIYYSQIVNDFQKGDIAEGYSVSREKKESFPLTVTSAQKNPTAFYLCASSQSGGEKLFFGSGTQLSVL.

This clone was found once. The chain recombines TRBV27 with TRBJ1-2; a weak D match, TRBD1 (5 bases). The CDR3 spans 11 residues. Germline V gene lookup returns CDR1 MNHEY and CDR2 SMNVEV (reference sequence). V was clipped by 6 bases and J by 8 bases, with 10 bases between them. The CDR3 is CASSAGGGYTF. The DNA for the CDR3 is TGTGCCAGCAGCGCTGGGGGGGGCTACACCTTC.

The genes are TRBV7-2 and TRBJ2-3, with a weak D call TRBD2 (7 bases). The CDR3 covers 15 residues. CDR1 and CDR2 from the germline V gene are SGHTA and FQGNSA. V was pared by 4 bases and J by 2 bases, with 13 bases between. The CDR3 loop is CASSYEGGHTDTQYF. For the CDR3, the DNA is TGTGCCAGCAGCTACGAGGGGGGGCACACAGATACGCAGTATTTT.

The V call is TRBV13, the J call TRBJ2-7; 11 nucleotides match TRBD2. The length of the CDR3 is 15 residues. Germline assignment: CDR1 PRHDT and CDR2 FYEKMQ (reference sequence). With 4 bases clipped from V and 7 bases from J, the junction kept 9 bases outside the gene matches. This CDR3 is CASSWGLAEAGEQYF. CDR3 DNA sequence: TGTGCCAGCAGCTGGGGACTAGCGGAGGCAGGGGAGCAGTACTTC.

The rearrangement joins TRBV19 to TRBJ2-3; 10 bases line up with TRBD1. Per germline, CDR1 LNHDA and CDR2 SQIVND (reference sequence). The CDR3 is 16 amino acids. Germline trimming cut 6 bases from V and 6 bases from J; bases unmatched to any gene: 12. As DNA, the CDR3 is TGTGCCAGTAGGAGGACAGGGGGTTTAAGTTTGGATACGCAGTATTTT. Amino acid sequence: CASRRTGGLSLDTQYF. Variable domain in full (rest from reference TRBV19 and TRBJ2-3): DGGITQSPKYLFRKEGQNVTLSCEQNLNHDAMYWYRQDPGQGLRLIYYSQIVNDFQKGDIAEGYSVSREKKESFPLTVTSAQKNPTAFYLCASRRTGGLSLDTQYFGPGTRLTVL.

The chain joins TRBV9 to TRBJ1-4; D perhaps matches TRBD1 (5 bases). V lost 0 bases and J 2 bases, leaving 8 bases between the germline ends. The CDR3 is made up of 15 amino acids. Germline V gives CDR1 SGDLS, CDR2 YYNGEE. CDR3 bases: TGTGCCAGCAGCGTAGAGGGGCGTACTAATGAAAAACTGTTTTTT. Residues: CASSVEGRTNEKLFF.

For the CDR3, the DNA is TGTGCCAGCAGTTTAGCCACGGGAAACACCATATATTTT. Translation gives CASSLATGNTIYF. This chain uses TRBV28 with TRBJ1-3; D is unresolved. Germline CDR1 MDHEN, CDR2 SYDVKM. This CDR3 is 13 amino acids long. V lost 2 bases and J lost 4, with 6 bases in between.

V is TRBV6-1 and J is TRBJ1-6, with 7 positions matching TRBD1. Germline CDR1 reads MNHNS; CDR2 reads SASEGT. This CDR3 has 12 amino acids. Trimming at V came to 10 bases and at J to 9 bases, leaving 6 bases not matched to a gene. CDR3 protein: CAIDREGSPLHF. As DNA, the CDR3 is TGTGCCATAGACAGGGAGGGTTCACCCCTCCACTTT.

The CDR3 DNA follows: TGTGCCAGTAATGACCCCGGACAGGCCGAGTTTGAAGCTTTCTTT. Protein: CASNDPGQAEFEAFF. V usage is TRBV19 and J usage is TRBJ1-1, with 7 bases matching TRBD1. This CDR3 is 15 amino acids long. The J segment lost 7 bases and the V segment lost 7 bases, leaving 15 bases of the junction unmatched. CDR1 LNHDA and CDR2 SQIVND come from the germline V gene (reference sequence).

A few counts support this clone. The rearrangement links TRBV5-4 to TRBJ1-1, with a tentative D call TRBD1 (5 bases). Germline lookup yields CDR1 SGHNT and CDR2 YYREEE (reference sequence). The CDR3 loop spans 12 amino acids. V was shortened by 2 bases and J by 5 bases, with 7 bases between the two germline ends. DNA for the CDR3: TGTGCCAGCAGCTTTGAGGGGACTGAAGCTTTCTTT. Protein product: CASSFEGTEAFF.

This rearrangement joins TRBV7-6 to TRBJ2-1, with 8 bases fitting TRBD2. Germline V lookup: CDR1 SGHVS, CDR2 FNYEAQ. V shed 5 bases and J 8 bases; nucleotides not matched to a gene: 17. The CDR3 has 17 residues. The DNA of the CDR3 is TGTGCCAGCAGCCGCACCCCGGGCACTAGCGGATGGGATGAGCAGTTCTTC. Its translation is CASSRTPGTSGWDEQFF. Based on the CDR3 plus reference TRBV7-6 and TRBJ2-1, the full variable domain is GAGVSQSPRYKVTKRGQDVALRCDPISGHVSLYWYRQALGQGPEFLTYFNYEAQQDKSGLPNDRFSAERPEGSISTLTIQRTEQRDSAMYRCASSRTPGTSGWDEQFFGPGTRLTVL.

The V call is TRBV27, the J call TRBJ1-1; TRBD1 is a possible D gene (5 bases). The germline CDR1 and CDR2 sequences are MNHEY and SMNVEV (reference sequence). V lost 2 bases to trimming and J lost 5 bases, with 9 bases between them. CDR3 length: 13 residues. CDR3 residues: CASSLQGRTEAFF. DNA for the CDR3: TGTGCCAGCAGTTTACAGGGTAGGACTGAAGCTTTCTTT.

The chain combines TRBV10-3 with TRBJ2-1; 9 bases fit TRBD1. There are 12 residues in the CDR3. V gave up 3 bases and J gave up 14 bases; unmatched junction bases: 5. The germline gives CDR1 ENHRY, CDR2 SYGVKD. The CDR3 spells CAISDWDREEFF. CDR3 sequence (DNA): TGTGCCATCAGTGACTGGGACAGGGAGGAGTTCTTC.

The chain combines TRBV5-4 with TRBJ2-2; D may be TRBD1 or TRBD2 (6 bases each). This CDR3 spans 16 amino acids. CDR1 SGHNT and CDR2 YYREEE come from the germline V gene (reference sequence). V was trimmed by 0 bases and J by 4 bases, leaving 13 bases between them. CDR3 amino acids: CASSLGGQGGTGELFF. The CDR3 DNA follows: TGTGCCAGCAGCTTGGGGGGGCAGGGAGGCACCGGGGAGCTGTTTTTT.

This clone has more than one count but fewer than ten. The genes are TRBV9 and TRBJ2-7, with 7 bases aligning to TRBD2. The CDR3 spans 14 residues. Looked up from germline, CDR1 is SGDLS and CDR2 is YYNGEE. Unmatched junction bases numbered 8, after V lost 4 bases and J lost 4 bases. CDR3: CASSTTAGPYEQYF. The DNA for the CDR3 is TGTGCCAGCAGCACCACAGCGGGACCTTACGAGCAGTACTTC.

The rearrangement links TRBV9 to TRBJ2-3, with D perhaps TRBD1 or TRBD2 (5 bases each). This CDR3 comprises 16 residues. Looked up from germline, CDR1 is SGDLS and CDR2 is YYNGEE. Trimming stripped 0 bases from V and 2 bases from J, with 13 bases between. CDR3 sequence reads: CASSVVPGPITDTQYF. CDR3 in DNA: TGTGCCAGCAGCGTAGTCCCGGGGCCAATCACAGATACGCAGTATTTT.

The CDR3 DNA reads as TGTGCCAGCAGCTCGTCGTGGGGGGATCTCTCTGGAAACACCATATATTTT. Residues: CASSSSWGDLSGNTIYF. This rearrangement joins TRBV5-5 to TRBJ1-3; D perhaps matches TRBD1 (5 bases). This CDR3 spans 17 amino acids. V lost 3 bases to trimming and J lost 0 bases, with 16 bases between them. The germline CDR1 and CDR2 sequences are SGHKS and YYEKEE (reference sequence).

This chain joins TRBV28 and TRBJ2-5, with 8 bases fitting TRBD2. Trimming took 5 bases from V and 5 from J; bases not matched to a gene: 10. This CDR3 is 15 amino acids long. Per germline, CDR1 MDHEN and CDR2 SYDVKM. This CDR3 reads CASSAPGTRGETQYF. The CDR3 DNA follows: TGTGCCAGCAGTGCACCTGGGACTAGGGGGGAGACCCAGTACTTC.

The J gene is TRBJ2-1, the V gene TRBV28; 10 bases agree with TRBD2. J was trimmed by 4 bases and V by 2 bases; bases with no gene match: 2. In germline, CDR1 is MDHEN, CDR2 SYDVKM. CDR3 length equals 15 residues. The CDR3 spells CASSLEAGGYNEQFF. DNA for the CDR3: TGTGCCAGCAGTTTAGAAGCGGGAGGGTACAATGAGCAGTTCTTC.

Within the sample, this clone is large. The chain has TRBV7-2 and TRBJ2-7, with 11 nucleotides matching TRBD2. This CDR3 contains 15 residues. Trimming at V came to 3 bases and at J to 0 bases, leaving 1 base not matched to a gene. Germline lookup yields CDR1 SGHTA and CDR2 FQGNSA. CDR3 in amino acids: CASSFGTSGSYEQYF. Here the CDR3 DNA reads TGTGCCAGCAGCTTTGGGACTAGCGGCTCCTACGAGCAGTACTTC.

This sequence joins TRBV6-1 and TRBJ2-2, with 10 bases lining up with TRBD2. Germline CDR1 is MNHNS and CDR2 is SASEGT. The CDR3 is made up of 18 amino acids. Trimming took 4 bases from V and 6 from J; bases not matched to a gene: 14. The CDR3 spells CASSVLGSGRPTAGELFF. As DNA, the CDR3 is TGTGCCAGCAGTGTACTAGGTAGCGGGAGGCCTACGGCCGGGGAGCTGTTTTTT.

The CDR3 loop is CSVEIRTASYEQYF. DNA of the CDR3: TGCAGCGTTGAAATCCGGACGGCGTCCTACGAGCAGTACTTC. The genes are TRBV29-1 and TRBJ2-7; D uncertain. The CDR3 is made up of 14 amino acids. Trimming cost V 2 bases and J 1 base, with 12 bases left between them. Germline CDR1 reads SQVTM; CDR2 reads ANQGSEA.

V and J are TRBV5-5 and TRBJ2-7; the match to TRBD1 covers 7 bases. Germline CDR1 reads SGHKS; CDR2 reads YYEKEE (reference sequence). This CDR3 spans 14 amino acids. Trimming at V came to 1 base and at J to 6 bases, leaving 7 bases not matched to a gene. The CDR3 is CASSLPQGISEQYF. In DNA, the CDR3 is TGTGCCAGCAGCTTGCCACAGGGGATTAGCGAGCAGTACTTC.

CDR3 sequence reads: CASIQSGRGQETQYF. In DNA form, the CDR3 reads TGTGCCAGCATTCAGTCCGGCAGGGGCCAAGAGACCCAGTACTTC. The chain combines TRBV2 with TRBJ2-5, with a tentative D call TRBD1 (6 bases). The CDR3 has 15 amino acids. Trimming took off 7 bases at V and 1 base at J, with 16 bases between the two ends. CDR1 and CDR2 (germline): SNHLY, FYNNEI.

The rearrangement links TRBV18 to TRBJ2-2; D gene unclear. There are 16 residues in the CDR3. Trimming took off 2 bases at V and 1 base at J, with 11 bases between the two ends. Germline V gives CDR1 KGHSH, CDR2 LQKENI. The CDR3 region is CASSPRSEMNTGELFF. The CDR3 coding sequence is TGTGCCAGCTCACCAAGGAGCGAAATGAACACCGGGGAGCTGTTTTTT.

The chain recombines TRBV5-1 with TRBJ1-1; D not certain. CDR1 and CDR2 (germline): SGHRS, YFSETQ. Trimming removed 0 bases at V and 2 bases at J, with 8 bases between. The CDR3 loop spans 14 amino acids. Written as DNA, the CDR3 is TGCGCCAGCAGCTTGGAAAGGATTAACACTGAAGCTTTCTTT. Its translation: CASSLERINTEAFF.

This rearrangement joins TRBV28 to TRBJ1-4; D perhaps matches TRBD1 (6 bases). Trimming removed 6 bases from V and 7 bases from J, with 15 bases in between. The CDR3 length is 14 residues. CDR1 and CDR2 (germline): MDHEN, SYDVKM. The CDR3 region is CASSSPEGGEKLFF. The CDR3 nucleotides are TGTGCCAGCAGCTCCCCCGAGGGGGGTGAAAAACTGTTTTTT.

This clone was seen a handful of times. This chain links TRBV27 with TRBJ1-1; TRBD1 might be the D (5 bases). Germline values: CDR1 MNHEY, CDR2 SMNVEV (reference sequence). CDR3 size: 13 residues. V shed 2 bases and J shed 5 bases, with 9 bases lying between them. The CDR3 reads CASSLGAATEAFF. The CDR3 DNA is TGTGCCAGCAGTTTAGGGGCCGCTACTGAAGCTTTCTTT.

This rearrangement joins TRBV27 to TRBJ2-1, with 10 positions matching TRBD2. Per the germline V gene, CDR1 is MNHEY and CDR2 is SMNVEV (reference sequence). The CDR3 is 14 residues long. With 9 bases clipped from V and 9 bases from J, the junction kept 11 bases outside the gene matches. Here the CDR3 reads CASSGTSEFGEQFF. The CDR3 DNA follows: TGTGCCAGTAGCGGGACTAGCGAATTTGGTGAGCAGTTCTTC.